Below, 30 T cell receptor beta chains from the same sample are listed, as sequenced in a study of persistence of HIV-infected CD4 T cells. This was the immunoSEQ version 4 assay in survey mode. Repertoires were generated with immunoSEQ multiplex PCR, while TCRdb's copy carries only in-frame clones and drops some. Of about 48,000 clones listed, about 80% are singletons. These receptors' antigens are unknown. Stimulation used 8 to 10 ug/mL lysate from CMV-infected fibroblasts. CD40L-negative CD69-negative CD45RO-high memory CD4+ T cells were sorted as populations depleted of antigen-responding cells. Sample: CD4+ T cells sorted from PBMCs after roughly 19-hour stimulation, taken from a patient who received antiretroviral therapy. All receptors derive from an adult man with HIV who was CMV-seropositive.

The chain is built from TRBV4-2 and TRBJ1-1; D possibly corresponds to TRBD1 (5 bases). CDR3 size: 15 residues. From germline, CDR1 is LGHNA and CDR2 YNFKEQ. Trimming shortened V by 1 base and J by 4 bases, and 13 bases separated the two germline ends. The DNA for the CDR3 is TGTGCCAGCAGCCAAGGGGGGACGGGAGGCACTGAAGCTTTCTTT. This codes for CASSQGGTGGTEAFF.

The genes are TRBV6-5 and TRBJ2-7; D unresolved. Trimming left V 8 bases short and J 5 bases short, with 10 bases between. CDR3 length equals 11 residues. The germline gives CDR1 MNHEY, CDR2 SVGAGI. CDR3 sequence: CASGRVHEQYF. The CDR3 coding sequence is TGTGCCAGCGGAAGGGTCCACGAGCAGTACTTC.

This clone was picked up a small number of times. The J gene is TRBJ1-5, the V gene TRBV5-6; no clear D. The CDR3 has 16 residues. Germline loops: CDR1 SGHDT, CDR2 YYEEEE. The V end lost 1 base, the J end lost 6 bases, and 17 bases lay between the germline ends. CDR3 in DNA: TGTGCCAGCAGCTTGTCCACCGGGATGAGGAGTCAGCCCCAGCATTTT. Translation: CASSLSTGMRSQPQHF.

The chain uses TRBV7-8 and TRBJ1-1; 9 positions match TRBD1. This CDR3 is built from 15 residues. Germline CDR1 and CDR2: SGHVS and FQNEAQ. J gave up 4 bases and V 5 bases, and 8 bases lay outside the gene matches. The CDR3 spells CASSPGDRDGTEAFF. The CDR3 nucleotides are TGTGCCAGCAGCCCGGGGGACAGGGATGGCACTGAAGCTTTCTTT.

The V call is TRBV29-1, the J call TRBJ1-2, with 7 bases fitting TRBD1. Germline V lookup: CDR1 SQVTM, CDR2 ANQGSEA. The CDR3 runs to 13 residues. V lost 3 bases to trimming and J lost 4 bases; unmatched junction nucleotides: 5. CDR3 amino acids: CSVEAGGSYGYTF. CDR3 bases: TGCAGCGTTGAGGCAGGGGGGAGCTATGGCTACACCTTC.

About this clone: Other DNA variants within this sample encode the same CDR3. The chain recombines TRBV5-6 with TRBJ1-2, with TRBD1 matching over 10 bases. This CDR3 is 14 amino acids long. CDR1 SGHDT and CDR2 YYEEEE come from the germline V gene. V dropped 4 bases and J dropped 5; count of bases not matched to a gene: 5. This CDR3 reads CASSPGQGGYGYTF. The CDR3 bases are TGTGCCAGCAGCCCCGGACAGGGGGGGTATGGCTACACCTTC.

This sequence joins TRBV19 and TRBJ1-4, with TRBD1 as a possible D gene (6 bases). CDR3 size: 15 residues. Trimming removed 4 bases at V and 0 bases at J, with 9 bases between. Germline-derived CDR1 and CDR2 are LNHDA and SQIVND (reference sequence). For the CDR3, the DNA is TGTGCCAGTAGTACGGACAGTGCAACTAATGAAAAACTGTTTTTT. Protein product: CASSTDSATNEKLFF. The full variable domain, with the rest looked up from reference TRBV19 and TRBJ1-4, is DGGITQSPKYLFRKEGQNVTLSCEQNLNHDAMYWYRQDPGQGLRLIYYSQIVNDFQKGDIAEGYSVSREKKESFPLTVTSAQKNPTAFYLCASSTDSATNEKLFFGSGTQLSVL.

The chain links TRBV30 to TRBJ2-1; 12 bases align to TRBD2. This CDR3 spans 15 amino acids. Trimming removed 0 bases from V and 10 bases from J; junction bases left unmatched: 7. The V gene's germline CDR1 is GTSNPN and CDR2 SVGIG (reference sequence). The CDR3 is CAWSVSSGRAREQFF. CDR3 nucleotide sequence: TGTGCCTGGAGTGTGTCTAGCGGGAGGGCGCGGGAGCAGTTCTTC.

The chain links TRBV28 to TRBJ1-1, with 9 bases matching TRBD1. With V trimmed by 8 bases and J by 5 bases, 9 bases remained unmatched. Germline values: CDR1 MDHEN, CDR2 SYDVKM. This CDR3 comprises 14 residues. The CDR3 sequence: CASGAGTGITEAFF. In DNA form, the CDR3 reads TGTGCCAGCGGGGCGGGGACAGGGATTACTGAAGCTTTCTTT.

The chain has TRBV4-3 and TRBJ1-2, with 9 nucleotides matching TRBD1. Germline V CDR1 and CDR2: LGHNA, YSLEER. This CDR3 is built from 17 residues. With V trimmed by 3 bases and J by 4 bases, 12 bases remained unmatched. The CDR3 DNA follows: TGCGCCAGCAGCCACCTGGACAGGGGTATGGGTGCCTATGGCTACACCTTC. Its translation is CASSHLDRGMGAYGYTF.

This clone was counted between two and nine times. The chain joins TRBV7-2 to TRBJ2-7, with D unclear. V lost 1 base to trimming and J lost 7 bases, with 11 bases between them. Per the germline V gene, CDR1 is SGHTA and CDR2 is FQGNSA. CDR3 length: 13 residues. CDR3 in amino acids: CASSLVGSREQYF. The CDR3, as DNA: TGTGCCAGCAGCTTAGTGGGGTCCAGGGAGCAGTACTTC.

The chain joins TRBV29-1 to TRBJ2-7; a weak D match, TRBD2 (5 bases). Per the germline V gene, CDR1 is SQVTM and CDR2 is ANQGSEA. The V end was cut by 4 bases, the J end by 0 bases, with 13 bases between. This CDR3 comprises 14 residues. CDR3 bases: TGCAGCGTTGTAAAACCTGGGAGCTCCTACGAGCAGTACTTC. Its protein product is CSVVKPGSSYEQYF.

V is TRBV6-2 or TRBV6-3 and J is TRBJ1-2; 7 positions match TRBD1. J gave up 6 bases and V 4 bases, and 5 bases lay outside the gene matches. The CDR3 has 13 amino acids. CDR1 is MNHEY and CDR2 is SVGEGT in the germline V gene. In DNA form, the CDR3 reads TGTGCCAGCAGTTTCGGACAGGAGAATGGCTACACCTTC. It encodes CASSFGQENGYTF.

For the CDR3, the DNA is TGTGCCATCGGACAGGGCCAGCCCCAGCATTTT. Its translation: CAIGQGQPQHF. The chain couples TRBV10-3 to TRBJ1-5, with 8 bases identical to TRBD1. With V trimmed by 8 bases and J by 7 bases, 1 base remained unmatched. The germline V gene has CDR1 ENHRY and CDR2 SYGVKD. The length of the CDR3 is 11 residues.

The chain is built from TRBV7-2 and TRBJ2-5; D not resolved. The CDR3 covers 13 residues. Germline V gene data show CDR1 as SGHTA and CDR2 as FQGNSA. V was trimmed by 5 bases and J by 7 bases, leaving 14 bases between them. Written as DNA, the CDR3 is TGTGCCAGCAGCCCCCGGCAGGAAGGGACCCAGTACTTC. Amino acids: CASSPRQEGTQYF.

This CDR3 reads CASSLHSQETQYF. DNA for the CDR3: TGTGCCAGCAGTTTGCACAGCCAAGAGACCCAGTACTTC. The J gene is TRBJ2-5, the V gene TRBV12-3 or TRBV12-4; D not certain. V lost 3 bases and J 1 base, leaving 6 bases between the germline ends. The CDR3 totals 13 residues.

Regarding this clone: One base away lies a much larger clone, so this may be a sequencing read error. Other DNA sequences from this sample encode an identical CDR3 as well. The V gene is TRBV29-1, the J gene TRBJ1-2, with 8 bases lining up with TRBD1. The length of the CDR3 is 11 residues. V lost 7 bases to trimming and J lost 4 bases; unmatched junction nucleotides: 2. CDR1 is SQVTM and CDR2 is ANQGSEA in the germline V gene. The CDR3 loop is CSAGTGYGYTF. CDR3 DNA sequence: TGCAGCGCGGGGACAGGCTATGGCTACACCTTC.

In this sample, this clone turned up a few times. J is TRBJ1-5 and V is TRBV7-9; TRBD1 matches at 10 bases. V gave up 5 bases and J gave up 6 bases; unmatched junction bases: 7. The germline V gene has CDR1 SEHNR and CDR2 FQNEAQ (reference sequence). The CDR3 is 15 residues long. In DNA form, the CDR3 reads TGTGCCAGCAGCGGAACCGGGACAGGGGTTCAGCCCCAGCATTTT. This encodes CASSGTGTGVQPQHF.

V and J are TRBV9 and TRBJ1-3; D is unclear. CDR3 length: 15 amino acids. Germline CDR1 reads SGDLS; CDR2 reads YYNGEE. V lost 3 bases to trimming and J lost 1 base, with 11 bases between them. Here the CDR3 DNA reads TGTGCCAGCAGCGCAGCTGGAAGTTCTGGAAACACCATATATTTT. Residues: CASSAAGSSGNTIYF.

This chain joins TRBV10-3 and TRBJ2-7; perhaps TRBD1 as D (6 bases). Germline lookup yields CDR1 ENHRY and CDR2 SYGVKD. Trimming shortened V by 0 bases and J by 6 bases, and 12 bases separated the two germline ends. The CDR3 spans 14 residues. CDR3 in amino acids: CAISESKGVSEQYF. CDR3 sequence (DNA): TGTGCCATCAGTGAGTCGAAGGGGGTTAGCGAGCAGTACTTC.

This chain uses TRBV9 with TRBJ1-4, with a tentative D call TRBD1 (5 bases). V lost 2 bases to trimming and J lost 3 bases, with 11 bases between them. Germline CDR1 SGDLS, CDR2 YYNGEE. The CDR3 runs 15 residues. The CDR3 nucleotides are TGTGCCAGCAGCGTGGGATGGGGCCCTAATGAAAAACTGTTTTTT. Protein sequence: CASSVGWGPNEKLFF.

The chain has TRBV7-2 and TRBJ2-2, with a possible D match to TRBD1 (6 bases). In germline, CDR1 is SGHTA, CDR2 FQGNSA. V lost 11 bases to trimming and J lost 6 bases, with 19 bases between them. The CDR3 extends over 14 amino acids. The CDR3 spells CAFRQGGKSGELFF. CDR3 DNA sequence: TGTGCCTTCCGACAAGGGGGAAAGTCCGGGGAGCTGTTTTTT.

V and J are TRBV19 and TRBJ1-6; 7 bases match TRBD1. The V gene's germline CDR1 is LNHDA and CDR2 SQIVND (reference sequence). The CDR3 is 14 amino acids. Germline trimming cut 6 bases from V and 7 bases from J; bases unmatched to any gene: 6. For the CDR3, the DNA is TGTGCCAGTAGGCCGGGACAGATGAATTCACCCCTCCACTTT. Its translation: CASRPGQMNSPLHF.

This clone appeared once. The rearrangement uses TRBV30 and TRBJ1-1, with D perhaps TRBD1 (6 bases). Germline V CDR1 and CDR2: GTSNPN, SVGIG (reference sequence). Deletions cut 1 base from V and 1 base from J, with 7 bases between. This CDR3 is built from 13 residues. The chain's CDR3 is CAWSGRGNTEAFF. The CDR3 bases are TGTGCCTGGAGTGGCAGGGGGAACACTGAAGCTTTCTTT.

By sample share, this clone is medium-sized. J is TRBJ1-5 and V is TRBV7-2, with 8 bases lining up with TRBD1. V trimming: 5 bases; J trimming: 2 bases; junction bases outside the gene matches: 5. Germline-derived CDR1 and CDR2 are SGHTA and FQGNSA. CDR3 length equals 15 residues. In DNA, the CDR3 is TGTGCCAGCAGCCTAGACAGGGGTGGCAATCAGCCCCAGCATTTT. It translates to CASSLDRGGNQPQHF.

V is TRBV6-5 and J is TRBJ2-1, with D perhaps matching TRBD2 (5 bases). This CDR3 has 15 residues. Trimming cost V 0 bases and J 5 bases, with 11 bases left between them. CDR1 MNHEY and CDR2 SVGAGI come from the germline V gene. The CDR3 sequence: CASSYSRTLNNEQFF. Written as DNA, the CDR3 is TGTGCCAGCAGTTACTCGAGGACTCTTAACAATGAGCAGTTCTTC.

This rearrangement joins TRBV12-3 or TRBV12-4 to TRBJ1-5; D remains unclear. This CDR3 has 12 amino acids. V gave up 1 base and J gave up 5 bases, with 3 bases separating them. The DNA of the CDR3 is TGTGCCAGCAGTTTAGGACATCAGCCCCAGCATTTT. Its translation is CASSLGHQPQHF.

CDR3 sequence reads: CASSLGQANTEAFF. DNA of the CDR3: TGTGCCAGCAGCTTGGGGCAGGCGAACACTGAAGCTTTCTTT. The chain employs TRBV7-9 and TRBJ1-1; D perhaps matches TRBD1 (5 bases). Germline loops: CDR1 SEHNR, CDR2 FQNEAQ (reference sequence). Trimming removed 3 bases from V and 1 base from J, with 9 bases in between. CDR3 length: 14 residues.

This clone was counted once. The chain uses TRBV11-1 and TRBJ2-7; possible D gene TRBD2, 5 bases. V lost 5 bases, J lost 3 bases, and 8 bases lay in between. The CDR3 runs to 12 residues. Germline-derived CDR1 and CDR2 are SGHAT and FQDESV (reference sequence). The CDR3 loop is CASSTRDYEQYF. In DNA, the CDR3 is TGTGCCAGCAGCACCCGGGACTACGAGCAGTACTTC.

The V call is TRBV2, the J call TRBJ1-5; D remains ambiguous. Germline V gene lookup returns CDR1 SNHLY and CDR2 FYNNEI. This CDR3 has 11 residues. Trimming took 3 bases from V and 11 from J, leaving 8 bases between them. CDR3 sequence (DNA): TGTGCCAGCAGTGATGGCATCACCCAGCATTTT. Translating gives CASSDGITQHF.